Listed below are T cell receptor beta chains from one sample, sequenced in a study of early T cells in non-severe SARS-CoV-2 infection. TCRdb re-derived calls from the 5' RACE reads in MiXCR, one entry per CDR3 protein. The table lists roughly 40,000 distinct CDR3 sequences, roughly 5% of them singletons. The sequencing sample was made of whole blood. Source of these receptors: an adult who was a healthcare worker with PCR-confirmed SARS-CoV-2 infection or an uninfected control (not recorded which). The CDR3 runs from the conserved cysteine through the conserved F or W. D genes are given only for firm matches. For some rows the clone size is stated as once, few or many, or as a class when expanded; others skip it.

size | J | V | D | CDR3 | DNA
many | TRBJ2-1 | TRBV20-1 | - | CSARDRVLRNEQFF | TGCAGTGCTAGAGACAGGGTCCTTAGGAATGAGCAGTTCTTC
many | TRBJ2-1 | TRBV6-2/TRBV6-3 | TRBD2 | CASSYSPRTSGRINEQFF | TGTGCCAGCAGTTACTCGCCGCGAACTAGCGGGAGAATAAATGAGCAGTTCTTC
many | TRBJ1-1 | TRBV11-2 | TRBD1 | CASSPRDRLNTEAFF | TGTGCCAGCAGCCCCCGGGACAGATTAAACACTGAAGCTTTCTTT
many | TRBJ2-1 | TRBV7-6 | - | CASSLKASAYNEQFF | TGTGCCAGCAGCTTGAAGGCTAGCGCTTACAATGAGCAGTTCTTC
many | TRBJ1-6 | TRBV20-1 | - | CSAGEFDSPLHF | TGCAGTGCTGGGGAGTTTGATTCACCCCTCCACTTT
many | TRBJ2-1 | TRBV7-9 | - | CASSFGPPINYNEQFF | TGTGCCAGCAGCTTCGGACCCCCAATAAACTACAATGAGCAGTTCTTC
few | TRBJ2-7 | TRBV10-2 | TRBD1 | CASSGTGVPYEQYF | TGCGCCAGCAGTGGGACAGGGGTTCCCTACGAGCAGTACTTC
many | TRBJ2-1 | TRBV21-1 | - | CASSKERLERYNEQFF | TGTGCCAGCAGCAAGGAAAGACTGGAAAGGTACAATGAGCAGTTCTTC
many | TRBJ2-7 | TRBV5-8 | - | CASSLGGGVEEQYF | TGTGCCAGCAGCTTGGGCGGGGGCGTAGAGGAGCAGTACTTC
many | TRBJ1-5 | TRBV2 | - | CASSAQTNNQPQHF | TGTGCCAGCAGTGCACAGACAAACAATCAGCCCCAGCATTTT
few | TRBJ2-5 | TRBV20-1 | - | CSARGGTENQETQYF | TGCAGTGCTAGAGGCGGGACAGAAAACCAAGAGACCCAGTACTTC
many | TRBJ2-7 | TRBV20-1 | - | CSARGVSYEQYF | TGCAGTGCTAGAGGGGTCTCCTACGAGCAGTACTTC
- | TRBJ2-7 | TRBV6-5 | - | CASKRQDQGTYEQYF | TGTGCCAGCAAACGACAGGACCAAGGAACCTACGAGCAGTACTTC
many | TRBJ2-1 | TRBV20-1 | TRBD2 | CSARGTSGNYNEQFF | TGCAGTGCTAGAGGGACTAGCGGGAACTACAATGAGCAGTTCTTC
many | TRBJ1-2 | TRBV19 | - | CASYDTTQIGGYTF | TGTGCCAGTTACGACACAACCCAAATTGGCGGCTACACCTTC
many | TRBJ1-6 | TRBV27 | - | CASSTHRDTDSPLHF | TGTGCCAGCAGTACCCACAGGGACACGGATTCACCCCTCCACTTT
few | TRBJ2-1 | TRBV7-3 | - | CASSLISPINEQFF | TGTGCCAGCAGCTTAATTTCGCCAATCAATGAGCAGTTCTTC
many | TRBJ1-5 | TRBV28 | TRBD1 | CASSSPGQRISNQPQHF | TGTGCCAGCAGTTCACCGGGACAGAGGATAAGCAATCAGCCCCAGCATTTT
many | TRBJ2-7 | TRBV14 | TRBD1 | CASSPTTWTGQYF | TGTGCCAGCAGCCCAACGACCTGGACAGGGCAGTACTTC
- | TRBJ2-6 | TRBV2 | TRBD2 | CASSKGFSGSITGANVLTF | TGTGCCAGCAGTAAGGGTTTTAGCGGGAGTATCACTGGGGCCAACGTCCTGACTTTC
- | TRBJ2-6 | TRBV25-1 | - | CASPEFAGANVLTF | TGTGCCAGCCCTGAGTTTGCTGGGGCCAACGTCCTGACTTTC
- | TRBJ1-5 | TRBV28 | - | CASSPGRNQPQHF | TGTGCCAGCAGTCCGGGACGGAATCAGCCCCAGCATTTT
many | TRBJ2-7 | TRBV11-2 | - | CASSLDSTSYEQYF | TGTGCCAGCAGCTTAGACTCGACTAGCTACGAGCAGTACTTC
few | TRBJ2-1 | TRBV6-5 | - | CASRGGVYEQFF | TGTGCCAGCAGAGGGGGGGTATACGAGCAGTTCTTC
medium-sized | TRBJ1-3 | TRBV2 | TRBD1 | CASSPGQGVGNTIYF | TGTGCCAGCAGTCCCGGACAGGGGGTTGGAAACACCATATATTTT
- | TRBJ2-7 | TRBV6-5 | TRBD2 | CASRESGRPSYEQYF | TGTGCCAGCAGAGAGAGCGGGAGGCCTTCCTACGAGCAGTACTTC